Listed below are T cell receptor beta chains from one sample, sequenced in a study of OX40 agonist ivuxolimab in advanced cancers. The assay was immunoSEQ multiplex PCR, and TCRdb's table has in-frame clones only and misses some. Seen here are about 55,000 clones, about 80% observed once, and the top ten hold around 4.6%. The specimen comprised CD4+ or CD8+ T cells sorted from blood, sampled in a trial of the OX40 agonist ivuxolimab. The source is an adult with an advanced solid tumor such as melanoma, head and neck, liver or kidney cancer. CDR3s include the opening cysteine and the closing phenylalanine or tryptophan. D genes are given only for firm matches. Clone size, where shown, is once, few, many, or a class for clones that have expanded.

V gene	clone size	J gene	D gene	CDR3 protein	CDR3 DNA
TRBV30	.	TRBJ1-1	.	CAWSYRARTTEAFF	TGTGCCTGGAGTTACAGGGCCCGGACCACTGAAGCTTTCTTT
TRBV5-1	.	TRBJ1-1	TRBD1	CASSPFDRDTEAFF	TGCGCCAGCAGCCCCTTTGACAGGGACACTGAAGCTTTCTTT
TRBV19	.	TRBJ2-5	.	CASSDQGKGTQYF	TGTGCCAGTAGTGACCAGGGGAAGGGGACCCAGTACTTC
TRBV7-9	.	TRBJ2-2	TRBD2	CASSQLAGVNGELFF	TGTGCCAGCAGCCAACTAGCGGGGGTGAACGGGGAGCTGTTTTTT
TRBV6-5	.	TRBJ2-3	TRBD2	CASSYRGRAQDTQYF	TGTGCCAGCAGTTACCGCGGGAGGGCCCAAGATACGCAGTATTTT
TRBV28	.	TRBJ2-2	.	CASSLNSIGENTGELFF	TGTGCCAGCAGTTTAAATAGTATAGGAGAGAACACCGGGGAGCTGTTTTTT
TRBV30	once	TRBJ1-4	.	CAWSTGRRDEKLFF	TGTGCCTGGAGTACGGGACGCCGGGATGAAAAACTGTTTTTT
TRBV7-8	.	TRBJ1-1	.	CASSSSGQNTEAFF	TGTGCCAGCAGCTCTTCGGGACAGAACACTGAAGCTTTCTTT
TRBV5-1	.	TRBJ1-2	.	CASSLRTGVRAIYYGYTF	TGCGCCAGCAGCTTACGTACCGGGGTGAGGGCCATTTACTATGGCTACACCTTC
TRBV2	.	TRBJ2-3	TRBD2	CASSEGSGRAADTQYF	TGTGCCAGCAGTGAGGGGAGCGGGAGGGCCGCGGATACGCAGTATTTT
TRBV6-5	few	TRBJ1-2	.	CASSYWGHGYTF	TGTGCCAGCAGTTATTGGGGGCATGGCTACACCTTC
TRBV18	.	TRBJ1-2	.	CASTSSSPYGYTF	TGTGCCAGCACATCTTCCTCCCCCTATGGCTACACCTTC
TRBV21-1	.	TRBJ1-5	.	CASSKAGDSNQPQHF	TGTGCCAGCAGCAAAGCAGGCGATAGCAATCAGCCCCAGCATTTT
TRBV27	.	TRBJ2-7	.	CASSLFAGPRSYEQYF	TGTGCCAGCAGTTTATTCGCGGGGCCCCGCTCCTACGAGCAGTACTTC
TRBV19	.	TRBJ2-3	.	CASSNGGGQGTDTQYF	TGTGCCAGTAGTAACGGCGGGGGCCAGGGGACAGATACGCAGTATTTT
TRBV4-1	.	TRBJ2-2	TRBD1	CASSQPGTGTTGELFF	TGCGCCAGCAGCCAACCGGGGACAGGGACGACCGGGGAGCTGTTTTTT
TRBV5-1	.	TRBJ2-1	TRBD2	CASSLAGASGSLDEQFF	TGCGCCAGCAGCTTGGCGGGGGCTAGCGGGAGTCTAGATGAGCAGTTCTTC
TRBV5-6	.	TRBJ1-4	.	CASSLGLSGEKLFF	TGTGCCAGCAGCTTGGGACTTTCGGGAGAAAAACTGTTTTTT
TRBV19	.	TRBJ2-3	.	CASMGDFYTDTQYF	TGTGCCAGTATGGGGGACTTCTACACAGATACGCAGTATTTT
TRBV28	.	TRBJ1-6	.	CASTTANSPLHF	TGTGCCAGCACGACCGCCAACTCACCCCTCCACTTT
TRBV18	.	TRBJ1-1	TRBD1	CASSSQGATEAFF	TGTGCCAGCTCATCCCAGGGGGCCACTGAAGCTTTCTTT
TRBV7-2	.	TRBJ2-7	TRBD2	CASSSGLAETYEQYF	TGTGCCAGCAGCTCGGGACTAGCGGAGACCTACGAGCAGTACTTC
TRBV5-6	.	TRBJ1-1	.	CASSSLQVTTEAFF	TGTGCCAGCAGCTCCCTGCAGGTGACGACTGAAGCTTTCTTT